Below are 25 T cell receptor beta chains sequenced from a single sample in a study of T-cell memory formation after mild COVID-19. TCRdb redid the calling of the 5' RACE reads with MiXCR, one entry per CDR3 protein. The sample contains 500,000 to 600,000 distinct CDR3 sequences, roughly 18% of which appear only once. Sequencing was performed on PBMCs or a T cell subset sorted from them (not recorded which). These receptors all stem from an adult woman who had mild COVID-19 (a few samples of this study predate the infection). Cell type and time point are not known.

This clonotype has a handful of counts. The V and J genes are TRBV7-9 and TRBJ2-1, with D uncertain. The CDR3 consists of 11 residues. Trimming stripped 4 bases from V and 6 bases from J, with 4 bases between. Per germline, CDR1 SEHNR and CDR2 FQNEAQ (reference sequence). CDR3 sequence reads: CASSSSNEQFF. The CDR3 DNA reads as TGTGCCAGCAGCTCTTCCAATGAGCAGTTCTTC.

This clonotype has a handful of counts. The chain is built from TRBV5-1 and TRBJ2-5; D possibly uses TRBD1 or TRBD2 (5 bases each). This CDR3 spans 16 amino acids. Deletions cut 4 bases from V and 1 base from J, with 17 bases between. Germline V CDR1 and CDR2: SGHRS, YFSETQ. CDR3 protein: CASSRLGPGTQETQYF. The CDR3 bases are TGCGCCAGCAGCCGCTTGGGGCCGGGAACCCAAGAGACCCAGTACTTC.

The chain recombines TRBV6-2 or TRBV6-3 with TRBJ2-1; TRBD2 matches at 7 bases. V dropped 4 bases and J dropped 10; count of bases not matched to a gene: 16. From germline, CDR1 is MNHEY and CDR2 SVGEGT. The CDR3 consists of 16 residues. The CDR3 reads CASSSLPPGLVDEQFF. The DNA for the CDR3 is TGTGCCAGCAGTTCCCTCCCCCCCGGACTAGTCGACGAGCAGTTCTTC.

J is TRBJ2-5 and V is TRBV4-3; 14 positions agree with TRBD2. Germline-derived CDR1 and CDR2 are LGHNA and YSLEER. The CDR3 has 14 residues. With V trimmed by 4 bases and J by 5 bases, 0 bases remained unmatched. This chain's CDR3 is CASSRTSGRETQYF. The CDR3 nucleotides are TGCGCCAGCAGCCGGACTAGCGGGAGGGAGACCCAGTACTTC.

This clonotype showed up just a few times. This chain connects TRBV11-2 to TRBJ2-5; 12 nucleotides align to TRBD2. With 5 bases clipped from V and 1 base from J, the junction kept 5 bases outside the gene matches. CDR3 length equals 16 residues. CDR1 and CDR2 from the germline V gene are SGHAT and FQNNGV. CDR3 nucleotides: TGTGCCAGCAGCCGAACTAGCGGGGGGATCCAAGAGACCCAGTACTTC. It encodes CASSRTSGGIQETQYF.

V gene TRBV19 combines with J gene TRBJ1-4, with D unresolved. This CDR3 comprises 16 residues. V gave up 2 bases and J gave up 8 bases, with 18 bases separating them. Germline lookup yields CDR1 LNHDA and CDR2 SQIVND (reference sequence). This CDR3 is CASSISQGSAREKLFF. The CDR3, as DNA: TGTGCCAGTAGTATAAGCCAAGGCTCAGCGAGGGAAAAACTGTTTTTT.

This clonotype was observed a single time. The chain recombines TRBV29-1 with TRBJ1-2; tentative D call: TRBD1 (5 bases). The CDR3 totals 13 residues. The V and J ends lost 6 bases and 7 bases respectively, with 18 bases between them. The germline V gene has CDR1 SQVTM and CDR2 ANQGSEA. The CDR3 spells CSVGSDRSFGYTF. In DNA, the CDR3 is TGCAGCGTGGGCTCCGACAGATCGTTTGGCTACACCTTC.

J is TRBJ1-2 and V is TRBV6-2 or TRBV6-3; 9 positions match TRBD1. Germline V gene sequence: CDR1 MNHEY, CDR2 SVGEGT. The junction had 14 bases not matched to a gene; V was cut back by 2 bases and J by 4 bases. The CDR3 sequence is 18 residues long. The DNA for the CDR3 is TGTGCCAGCAGTTACCTCCAGGGACAGGGAGGTCGTTCCTATGGCTACACCTTC. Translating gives CASSYLQGQGGRSYGYTF.

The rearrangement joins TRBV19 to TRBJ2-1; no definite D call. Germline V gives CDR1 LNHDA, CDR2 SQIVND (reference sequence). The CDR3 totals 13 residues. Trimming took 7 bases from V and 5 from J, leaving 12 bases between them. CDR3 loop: CASTATPDNEQFF. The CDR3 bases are TGTGCCAGTACTGCGACCCCAGACAATGAGCAGTTCTTC.

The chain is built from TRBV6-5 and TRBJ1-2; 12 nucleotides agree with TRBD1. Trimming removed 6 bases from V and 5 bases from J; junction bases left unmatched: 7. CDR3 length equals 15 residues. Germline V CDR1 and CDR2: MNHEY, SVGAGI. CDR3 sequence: CASRRAGQGAYGYTF. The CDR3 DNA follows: TGTGCCAGCAGACGGGCGGGACAGGGGGCTTATGGCTACACCTTC.

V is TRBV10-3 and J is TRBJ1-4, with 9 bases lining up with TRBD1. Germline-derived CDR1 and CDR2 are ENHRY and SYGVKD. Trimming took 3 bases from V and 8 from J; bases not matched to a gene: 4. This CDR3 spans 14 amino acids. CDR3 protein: CAISDGTGREKLFF. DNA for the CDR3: TGTGCCATCAGTGATGGGACAGGGAGGGAAAAACTGTTTTTT.

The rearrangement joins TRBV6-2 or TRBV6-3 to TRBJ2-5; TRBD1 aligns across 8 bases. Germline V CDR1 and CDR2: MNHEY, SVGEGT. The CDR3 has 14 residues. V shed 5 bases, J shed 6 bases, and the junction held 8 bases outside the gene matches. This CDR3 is CASSLQGAGKTQYF. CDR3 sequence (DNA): TGTGCCAGCAGTCTCCAGGGGGCCGGGAAGACCCAGTACTTC.

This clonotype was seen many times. The DNA of the CDR3 is TGTGCCAGCAGCTTAGACGGGCGGGAGGGGGACAACGAGCAGTACTTC. Translating gives CASSLDGREGDNEQYF. The chain recombines TRBV11-3 with TRBJ2-7, with 9 bases that match TRBD2. Trimming cost V 0 bases and J 5 bases; bases outside gene matches: 8. This CDR3 has 16 amino acids. Germline CDR1 reads SGHNT; CDR2 reads YENEEA.

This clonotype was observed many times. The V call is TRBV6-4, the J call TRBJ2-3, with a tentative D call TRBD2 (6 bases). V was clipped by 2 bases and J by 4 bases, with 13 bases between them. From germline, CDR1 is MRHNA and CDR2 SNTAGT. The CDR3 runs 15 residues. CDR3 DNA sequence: TGTGCCAGCAGTGACAGTGAGGGCGGGGCAGATACGCAGTATTTT. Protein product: CASSDSEGGADTQYF.

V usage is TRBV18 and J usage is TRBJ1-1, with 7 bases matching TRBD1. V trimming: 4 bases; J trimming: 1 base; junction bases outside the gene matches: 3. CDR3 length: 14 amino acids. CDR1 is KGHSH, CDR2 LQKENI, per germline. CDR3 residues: CASSQDRKNTEAFF. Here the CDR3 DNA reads TGTGCCAGCTCACAGGACAGGAAGAACACTGAAGCTTTCTTT.

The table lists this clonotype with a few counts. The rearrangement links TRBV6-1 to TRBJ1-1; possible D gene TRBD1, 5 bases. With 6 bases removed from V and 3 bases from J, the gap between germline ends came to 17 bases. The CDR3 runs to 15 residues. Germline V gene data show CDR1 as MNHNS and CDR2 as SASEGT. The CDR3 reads CASRVLQGMDTEAFF. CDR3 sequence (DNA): TGTGCCAGCAGGGTACTTCAGGGAATGGACACTGAAGCTTTCTTT.

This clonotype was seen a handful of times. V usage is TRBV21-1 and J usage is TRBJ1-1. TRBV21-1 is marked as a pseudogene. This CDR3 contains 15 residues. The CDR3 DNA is TGTGCCAGCAGCAAAGCTGGGGTCATGAACACTGAAGCTTTCTTT. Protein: CASSKAGVMNTEAFF.

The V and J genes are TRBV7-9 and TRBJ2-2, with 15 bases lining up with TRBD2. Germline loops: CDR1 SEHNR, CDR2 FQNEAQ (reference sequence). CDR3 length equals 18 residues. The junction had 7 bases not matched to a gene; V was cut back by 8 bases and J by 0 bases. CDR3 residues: CASDPGLAGGPNTGELFF. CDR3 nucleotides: TGTGCCAGCGACCCCGGACTAGCGGGGGGGCCGAACACCGGGGAGCTGTTTTTT. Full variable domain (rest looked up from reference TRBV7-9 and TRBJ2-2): DTGVSQNPRHKITKRGQNVTFRCDPISEHNRLYWYRQTLGQGPEFLTYFQNEAQLEKSRLLSDRFSAERPKGSFSTLEIQRTEQGDSAMYLCASDPGLAGGPNTGELFFGEGSRLTVL.

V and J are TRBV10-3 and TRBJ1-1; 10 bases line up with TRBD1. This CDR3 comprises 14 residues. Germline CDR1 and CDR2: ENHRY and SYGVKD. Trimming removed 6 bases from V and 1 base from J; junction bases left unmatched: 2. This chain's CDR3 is CAIRRDRGNTEAFF. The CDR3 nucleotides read TGTGCCATCAGAAGGGACAGGGGGAACACTGAAGCTTTCTTT.

The CDR3 loop reads CATSDFWGQPQHF. The CDR3 bases are TGTGCCACCAGTGATTTTTGGGGTCAGCCCCAGCATTTT. The J gene is TRBJ1-5, the V gene TRBV24-1, with D unclear. The CDR3 contains 13 residues. V lost 1 base and J 6 bases, leaving 6 bases between the germline ends. Per the germline V gene, CDR1 is KGHDR and CDR2 is SFDVKD.

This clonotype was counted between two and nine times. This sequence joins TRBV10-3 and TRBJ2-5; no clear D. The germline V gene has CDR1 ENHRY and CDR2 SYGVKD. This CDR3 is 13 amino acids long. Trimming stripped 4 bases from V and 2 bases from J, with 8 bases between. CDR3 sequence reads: CAISGWDQETQYF. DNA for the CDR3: TGTGCCATCAGTGGTTGGGATCAAGAGACCCAGTACTTC.

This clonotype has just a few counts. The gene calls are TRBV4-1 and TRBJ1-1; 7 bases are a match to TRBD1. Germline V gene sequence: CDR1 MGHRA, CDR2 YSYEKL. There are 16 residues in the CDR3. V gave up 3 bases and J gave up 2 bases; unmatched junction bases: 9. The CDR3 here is CASSQDPGTVNTEAFF. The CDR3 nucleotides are TGCGCCAGCAGCCAGGACCCCGGGACAGTCAACACTGAAGCTTTCTTT.

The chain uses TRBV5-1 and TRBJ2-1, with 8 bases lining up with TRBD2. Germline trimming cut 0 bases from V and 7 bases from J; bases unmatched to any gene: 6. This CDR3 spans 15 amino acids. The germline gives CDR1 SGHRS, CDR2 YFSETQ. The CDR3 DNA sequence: TGCGCCAGCAGCTTGGATAGCGGGATAGGGAATGAGCAGTTCTTC. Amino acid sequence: CASSLDSGIGNEQFF.

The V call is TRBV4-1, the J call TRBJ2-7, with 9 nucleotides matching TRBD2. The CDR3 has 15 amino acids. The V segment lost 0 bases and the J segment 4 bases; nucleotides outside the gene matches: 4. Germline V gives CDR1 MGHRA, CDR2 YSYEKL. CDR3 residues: CASSQELAGWYEQYF. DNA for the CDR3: TGCGCCAGCAGCCAAGAGCTAGCGGGGTGGTACGAGCAGTACTTC.

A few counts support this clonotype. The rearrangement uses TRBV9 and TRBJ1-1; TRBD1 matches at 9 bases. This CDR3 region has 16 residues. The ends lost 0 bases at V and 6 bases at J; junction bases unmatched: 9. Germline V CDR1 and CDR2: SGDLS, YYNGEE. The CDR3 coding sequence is TGTGCCAGCAGCGTAGAGGACAGGGGACCTTGGGCTGAAGCTTTCTTT. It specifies CASSVEDRGPWAEAFF. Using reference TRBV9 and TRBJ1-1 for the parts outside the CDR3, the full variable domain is DSGVTQTPKHLITATGQRVTLRCSPRSGDLSVYWYQQSLDQGLQFLIQYYNGEERAKGNILERFSAQQFPDLHSELNLSSLELGDSALYFCASSVEDRGPWAEAFFGQGTRLTVV.